What follows are 20 T cell receptor beta chains derived from one specimen sequenced in a study of regulatory T cells in long-lasting Graves disease. As for time point: newly diagnosed GD, antithyroid drugs for less than 3 months. Extracted RNA from PBMCs served as the source of the TCR library. For TCR beta, libraries came from iRepertoire HTBI primers and Arm-PCR of CDR3 regions. MiXCR, run by TCRdb on the multiplex PCR reads, gives a single entry per CDR3 protein. The top ten clones hold about 12% of a sample with 550,000 to 650,000 distinct CDR3 sequences, about 16% of them seen once. In addition, the sample was reused for a study of T cells in Graves' hyperthyroidism and ophthalmopathy.

Sequencing used peripheral blood mononuclear cells (PBMCs), obtained at new diagnosis, from a patient treated with antithyroid drugs. These receptors originate from a young man with Graves disease.

The chain couples TRBV7-2 to TRBJ1-1, with D unclear. CDR1 and CDR2 from the germline V gene are SGHTA and FQGNSA. The CDR3 is 15 residues long. V was shortened by 0 bases and J by 0 bases, with 8 bases between the two germline ends. CDR3 in DNA: TGTGCCAGCAGCTTAGCCAGAAGATTGAACACTGAAGCTTTCTTT. It specifies CASSLARRLNTEAFF.

In its sample, this clonotype was seen many times. The chain uses TRBV5-1 and TRBJ1-2; D not resolved. The V end lost 4 bases, the J end lost 3 bases, and 16 bases lay between the germline ends. Looked up from germline, CDR1 is SGHRS and CDR2 is YFSETQ. This CDR3 has 15 residues. The CDR3 is CASSPTSDGYYGYTF. The DNA for the CDR3 is TGCGCCAGCAGCCCTACCTCGGACGGCTACTATGGCTACACCTTC.

CDR3: CASSRDGYTF. For the CDR3, the DNA is TGTGCCAGCAGTCGGGATGGCTACACCTTC. The V gene is TRBV6-1, the J gene TRBJ1-2; D is uncertain. Germline V CDR1 and CDR2: MNHNS, SASEGT. This CDR3 is built from 10 residues. With 5 bases removed from V and 6 bases from J, the gap between germline ends came to 4 bases.

This clonotype was seen a handful of times. The V call is TRBV5-8, the J call TRBJ2-7; the D is unclear. The CDR3 totals 13 residues. Germline V gene data show CDR1 as SGHTS and CDR2 as YDEGEE. V was shortened by 1 base and J by 5 bases, with 10 bases between the two germline ends. The CDR3 protein is CASSLMTVHEQYF. The CDR3 nucleotides are TGTGCCAGCAGCTTGATGACGGTCCACGAGCAGTACTTC.

This clonotype was counted many times. The chain joins TRBV12-3 or TRBV12-4 to TRBJ2-1; 8 bases align to TRBD2. V shed 3 bases, J shed 2 bases, and the junction held 6 bases outside the gene matches. CDR3 size: 16 residues. The CDR3 spells CASSFSPTSAYNEQFF. The CDR3 bases are TGTGCCAGCAGTTTTTCCCCGACTAGCGCCTACAATGAGCAGTTCTTC.

This clonotype has a handful of counts. The genes are TRBV19 and TRBJ2-7; D perhaps matches TRBD1 (5 bases). Trimming took off 5 bases at V and 5 bases at J, with 13 bases between the two ends. The CDR3 runs 13 residues. Germline V gene data show CDR1 as LNHDA and CDR2 as SQIVND (reference sequence). The CDR3 protein is CASSDSRADEQYF. The CDR3, as DNA: TGTGCCAGTAGTGACTCCAGGGCGGACGAGCAGTACTTC.

This clonotype was recorded a few times. Here the CDR3 DNA reads TGTGCCACCAGCCTCTTGAAGAACACTGAAGCTTTCTTT. Translation gives CATSLLKNTEAFF. The chain joins TRBV15 to TRBJ1-1; D is uncertain. Germline loops: CDR1 LNHNV, CDR2 YYDKDF (reference sequence). CDR3 length equals 13 residues. V lost 5 bases and J lost 1, with 8 bases in between.

This clonotype showed up many times. The chain carries TRBV11-2 and TRBJ1-1, with D perhaps matching TRBD1 (5 bases). Per the germline V gene, CDR1 is SGHAT and CDR2 is FQNNGV. CDR3 length: 14 amino acids. V was trimmed by 3 bases and J by 0 bases, leaving 8 bases between them. Here the CDR3 reads CASSLAGMNTEAFF. The CDR3 DNA is TGTGCCAGCAGCTTGGCAGGGATGAACACTGAAGCTTTCTTT. Full variable domain (rest looked up from reference TRBV11-2 and TRBJ1-1): EAGVAQSPRYKIIEKRQSVAFWCNPISGHATLYWYQQILGQGPKLLIQFQNNGVVDDSQLPKDRFSAERLKGVDSTLKIQPAKLEDSAVYLCASSLAGMNTEAFFGQGTRLTVV.

On this clonotype: This could be a read error, since a much larger clone is one nucleotide away. The chain combines TRBV2 with TRBJ2-7, with TRBD1 matching over 9 bases. Germline assignment: CDR1 SNHLY and CDR2 FYNNEI. The CDR3 loop spans 14 amino acids. The trim removed 4 bases at V and 6 bases at J, leaving 7 bases unmatched. This CDR3 is CASSVGTGLIEQYF. In nucleotides, the CDR3 is TGTGCCAGCAGTGTAGGGACAGGGCTGATCGAGCAGTACTTC.

This clonotype occurred many times. This chain connects TRBV20-1 to TRBJ2-1; D not certain. Germline V lookup: CDR1 DFQATT, CDR2 SNEGSKA (reference sequence). CDR3 length equals 9 residues. V was pared by 6 bases and J by 8 bases, with 5 bases between. The CDR3 bases are TGCAGTGCCAGTGATGAGCAGTTCTTC. Its translation is CSASDEQFF.

This clonotype occurred a few times. The CDR3 coding sequence is TGCAGCGTTGACGACGAGGTAGCGAGTACAGATACGCAGTATTTT. This sequence encodes CSVDDEVASTDTQYF. This chain links TRBV29-1 with TRBJ2-3, with D maybe TRBD2 (5 bases). Germline V gene lookup returns CDR1 SQVTM and CDR2 ANQGSEA. CDR3 length: 15 amino acids. Trimming took off 3 bases at V and 3 bases at J, with 16 bases between the two ends.

In this sample, this clonotype turned up many times. This chain uses TRBV11-1 with TRBJ2-2; 7 bases map to TRBD1. Germline V gives CDR1 SGHAT, CDR2 FQDESV (reference sequence). The V segment lost 2 bases and the J segment 5 bases; nucleotides outside the gene matches: 5. The CDR3 is made up of 15 amino acids. The CDR3 sequence: CASSLWDSLTGELFF. The CDR3 DNA sequence: TGTGCCAGCAGCTTATGGGACAGCCTTACCGGGGAGCTGTTTTTT. The full variable domain, rest sourced from reference TRBV11-1 and TRBJ2-2, is EAEVAQSPRYKITEKSQAVAFWCDPISGHATLYWYRQILGQGPELLVQFQDESVVDDSQLPKDRFSAERLKGVDSTLKIQPAELGDSAMYLCASSLWDSLTGELFFGEGSRLTVL.

In nucleotides, the CDR3 is TGTGCCAGCAGACGACAGGGCTACTCTGGAAACACCATATATTTT. Its protein product is CASRRQGYSGNTIYF. The chain is built from TRBV12-3 or TRBV12-4 and TRBJ1-3, with TRBD1 matching over 7 bases. V was pared by 6 bases and J by 0 bases, with 5 bases of the junction left unmatched. The CDR3 totals 15 residues.

This clonotype was observed a few times. This chain uses TRBV6-1 with TRBJ2-5; 9 bases agree with TRBD2. CDR3 length: 17 amino acids. The J segment lost 2 bases and the V segment lost 1 base, leaving 8 bases of the junction unmatched. Germline loops: CDR1 MNHNS, CDR2 SASEGT. Here the CDR3 reads CASSEVWLAGPQETQYF. The CDR3 DNA sequence: TGTGCCAGCAGTGAAGTCTGGCTAGCGGGACCTCAAGAGACCCAGTACTTC.

This clonotype showed up just a few times. The CDR3 bases are TGCGCCAGTACGCCTGGAGATACGCAGTATTTT. Translated, it gives CASTPGDTQYF. V gene TRBV5-1 combines with J gene TRBJ2-3; D gene unclear. CDR3 length: 11 residues. Deletions cut 8 bases from V and 5 bases from J, with 9 bases between. Germline V gene sequence: CDR1 SGHRS, CDR2 YFSETQ.

This clonotype was counted a few times. The chain joins TRBV20-1 to TRBJ2-3, with unresolved D. The ends were cut back, 3 bases at V and 2 bases at J, with 3 bases in the middle. CDR3 length equals 11 residues. Germline assignment: CDR1 DFQATT and CDR2 SNEGSKA (reference sequence). The CDR3 sequence is CSASNTDTQYF. CDR3 coding DNA: TGCAGTGCTAGCAACACAGATACGCAGTATTTT.

This clonotype was observed at least ten times. The V and J genes are TRBV5-1 and TRBJ2-7; no firm D call. In germline, CDR1 is SGHRS, CDR2 YFSETQ. The CDR3 loop spans 14 amino acids. V gave up 3 bases and J gave up 0 bases, with 10 bases separating them. The CDR3 DNA sequence: TGCGCCAGCAGCTCCGCCCTGAGCTCCTACGAGCAGTACTTC. Translating it yields CASSSALSSYEQYF.

This clonotype has only a few counts. The chain recombines TRBV7-9 with TRBJ2-3; the D gene is possibly TRBD2 (6 bases). V was cut by 5 bases and J by 8 bases, with 14 bases left in between. The CDR3 length is 13 residues. The germline V gene encodes CDR1 SEHNR and CDR2 FQNEAQ (reference sequence). The CDR3 nucleotides are TGTGCCAGCAGCGGGGACTCCTTAGGTACGCAGTATTTT. It translates to CASSGDSLGTQYF.

Many counts were recorded for this clonotype. The CDR3 reads CASSPHKDRGTYEQYF. The CDR3 nucleotides are TGTGCCAGCAGCCCTCACAAGGACAGGGGTACCTACGAGCAGTACTTC. The genes are TRBV7-9 and TRBJ2-7; 9 positions match TRBD1. The V and J ends lost 5 bases and 2 bases, in that order; junction bases with no gene match: 10. The CDR3 has 16 residues. Germline V gene sequence: CDR1 SEHNR, CDR2 FQNEAQ (reference sequence).

V gene TRBV5-6 combines with J gene TRBJ2-1; no definite D call. The J call may be wrong; the DNA end is better matched by TRBJ2-5. Germline V gene sequence: CDR1 SGHDT, CDR2 YYEEEE. The CDR3 is 14 amino acids. CDR3 bases: TGTGCCAGCAGCTTGTGGCACAACAGAGAGACCCAGTACTTC. Translating gives CASSLWHNRETQYF.